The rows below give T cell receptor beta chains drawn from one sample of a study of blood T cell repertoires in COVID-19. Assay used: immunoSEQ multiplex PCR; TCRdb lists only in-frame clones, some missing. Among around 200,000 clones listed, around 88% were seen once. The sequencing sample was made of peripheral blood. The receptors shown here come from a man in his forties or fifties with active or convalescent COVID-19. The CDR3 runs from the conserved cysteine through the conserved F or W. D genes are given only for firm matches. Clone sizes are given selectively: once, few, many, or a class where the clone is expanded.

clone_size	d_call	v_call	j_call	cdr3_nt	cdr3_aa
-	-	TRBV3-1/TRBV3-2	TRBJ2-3	TGTGCCAGCAGCCCCTTAGGGGGCGGGGGGCATGGGGATACGCAGTATTTT	CASSPLGGGGHGDTQYF
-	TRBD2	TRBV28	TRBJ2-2	TGTGCCAGCAGACCTAGCGGGAGGACCGGGGAGCTGTTTTTT	CASRPSGRTGELFF
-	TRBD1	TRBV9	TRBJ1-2	TGTGCCAGCAGCAAAAGCGGCACTGGTACAGGGGGCGCATCGTGGGGCTACACCTTC	CASSKSGTGTGGASWGYTF
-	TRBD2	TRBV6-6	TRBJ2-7	TGTGCCAGCAGCCTTAGCGGGAGGGGATCCTACGAGCAGTACTTC	CASSLSGRGSYEQYF
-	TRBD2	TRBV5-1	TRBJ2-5	TGCGCCAGCAGCTTCGGACTAGCGGGAGTTGAGACCCAGTACTTC	CASSFGLAGVETQYF
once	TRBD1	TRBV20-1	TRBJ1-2	TGCAGTGCCGAGGGGGCCTCTGGCTACACCTTC	CSAEGASGYTF
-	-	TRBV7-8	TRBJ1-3	TGTGCCATTCAACAGGGTCTTGGTGGAAACACCATATATTTT	CAIQQGLGGNTIYF
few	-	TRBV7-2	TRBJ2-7	TGTGCCAGCAGCTTAGTGCCTGACCCCTCAGGGGAGCAGTACTTC	CASSLVPDPSGEQYF
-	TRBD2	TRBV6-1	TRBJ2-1	TGTGCCAGCAGTGACCTAGCGGGGGCGTATCGGGATGAGCAGTTCTTC	CASSDLAGAYRDEQFF
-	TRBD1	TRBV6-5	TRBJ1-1	TGTGCCAGCAGGAACAGGGGGAGGTTTGACACTGAAGCTTTCTTT	CASRNRGRFDTEAFF
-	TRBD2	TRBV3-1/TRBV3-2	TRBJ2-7	TGTGCCAGCAGCCTTCCACGGACTAGCGACCAGCCCTACGAGCAGTACTTC	CASSLPRTSDQPYEQYF
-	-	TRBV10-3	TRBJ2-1	TGTGCCATCAACCGGGACTTGTACAATGAGCAGTTCTTC	CAINRDLYNEQFF
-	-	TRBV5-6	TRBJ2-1	TGTGCCAGCAGCGCCCTCGGGGGGCTCTACAATGAGCAGTTCTTC	CASSALGGLYNEQFF
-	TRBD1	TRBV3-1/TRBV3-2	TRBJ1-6	TGTGCCAGCAGCCAAAGGGACAGTAATTCACCCCTCCACTTT	CASSQRDSNSPLHF
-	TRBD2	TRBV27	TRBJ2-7	TGTGCCAGCAGTTCGACTAGCGGGAGTGTGGGGCAGTACTTC	CASSSTSGSVGQYF
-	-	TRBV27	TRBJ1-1	TGTGCCAGCAGACAGGGACACACTGAAGCTTTCTTT	CASRQGHTEAFF
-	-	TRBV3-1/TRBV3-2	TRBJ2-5	TGTGCCAGCAGCCAAGATCTTGTGTCCAGGGAGACCCAGTACTTC	CASSQDLVSRETQYF
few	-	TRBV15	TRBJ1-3	TGTGCCACCAGCGGTCGGCAGTACAGCTCTGGAAACACCATATATTTT	CATSGRQYSSGNTIYF
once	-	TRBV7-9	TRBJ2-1	TGTGCCAGCAGCCGCAGGGGCTCCCCTACTGTTGGTGAGCAGTTCTTC	CASSRRGSPTVGEQFF
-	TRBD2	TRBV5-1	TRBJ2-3	TGCGCCAGCAGCTCGGGGGGGTCAGTCCCGTCTGATACGCAGTATTTT	CASSSGGSVPSDTQYF